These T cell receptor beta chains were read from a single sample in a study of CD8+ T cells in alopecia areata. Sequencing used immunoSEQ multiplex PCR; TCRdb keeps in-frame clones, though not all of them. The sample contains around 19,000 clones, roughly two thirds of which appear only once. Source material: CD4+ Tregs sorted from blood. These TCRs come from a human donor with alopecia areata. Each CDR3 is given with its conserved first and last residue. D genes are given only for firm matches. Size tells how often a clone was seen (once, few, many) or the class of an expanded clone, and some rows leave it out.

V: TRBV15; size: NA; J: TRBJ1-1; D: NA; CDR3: CATSRARGSEAFF; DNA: TGTGCCACCAGCAGGGCAAGGGGGTCTGAAGCTTTCTTT
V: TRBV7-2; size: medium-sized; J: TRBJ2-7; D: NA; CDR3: CASSLGFGSSEQYF; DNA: TGTGCCAGCAGCCTAGGGTTTGGGTCGAGCGAGCAGTACTTC
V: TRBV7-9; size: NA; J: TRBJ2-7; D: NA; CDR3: CASSNRGSSYEQYF; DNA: TGTGCCAGCAGCAATAGGGGGAGCTCCTACGAGCAGTACTTC
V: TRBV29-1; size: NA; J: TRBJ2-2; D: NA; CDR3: CSVEINLGPNTGELFF; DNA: TGCAGCGTTGAAATTAATCTGGGACCGAACACCGGGGAGCTGTTTTTT
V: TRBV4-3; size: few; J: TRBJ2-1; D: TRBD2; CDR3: CASSQDLAGGVYNEQFF; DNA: TGCGCCAGCAGCCAAGATCTTGCGGGAGGGGTTTACAATGAGCAGTTCTTC
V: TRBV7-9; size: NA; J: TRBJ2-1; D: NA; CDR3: CASRFKNNEQFF; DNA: TGTGCCAGCAGGTTTAAAAACAATGAGCAGTTCTTC
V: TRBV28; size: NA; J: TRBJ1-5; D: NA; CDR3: CASSVRYQPQHF; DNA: TGTGCCAGCAGCGTAAGGTATCAGCCCCAGCATTTT
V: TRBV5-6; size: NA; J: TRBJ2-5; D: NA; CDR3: CASSLDRPERQETQYF; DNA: TGTGCTAGCAGCTTGGATCGACCCGAAAGACAAGAGACCCAGTACTTC
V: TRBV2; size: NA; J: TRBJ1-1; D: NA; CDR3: CARTRGVLGIEAFF; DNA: TGTGCCAGAACCAGGGGAGTGCTCGGTATTGAAGCTTTCTTT
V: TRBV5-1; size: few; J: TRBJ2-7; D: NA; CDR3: CASSLGGEQYF; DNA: TGCGCCAGCAGCTTGGGTGGAGAGCAGTACTTC
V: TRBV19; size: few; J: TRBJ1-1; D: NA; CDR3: CASSIPNWSDNHTEAFF; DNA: TGTGCCAGTAGTATCCCTAACTGGTCGGACAACCACACTGAAGCTTTCTTT
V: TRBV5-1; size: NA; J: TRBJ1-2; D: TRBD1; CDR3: CASSLARRQGIYGYTF; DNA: TGCGCCAGCAGCTTGGCCAGGAGACAGGGGATCTATGGCTACACCTTC
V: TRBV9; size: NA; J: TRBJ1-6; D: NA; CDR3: CASSSKQEGNSPLHF; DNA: TGTGCCAGCAGCTCTAAACAGGAAGGGAATTCACCCCTCCACTTT
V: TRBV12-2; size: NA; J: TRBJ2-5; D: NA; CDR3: CASRSEPGQGEKETQYF; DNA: TGTGCAAGTCGCTCAGAACCGGGACAGGGCGAGAAAGAGACCCAGTACTTC
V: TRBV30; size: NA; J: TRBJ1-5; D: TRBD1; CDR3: CAWSRQGGWPQHF; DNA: TGTGCCTGGAGTCGACAGGGAGGCTGGCCCCAGCATTTT
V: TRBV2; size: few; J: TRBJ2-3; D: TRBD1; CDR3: CASGDDRVYTDTQYF; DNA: TGTGCCAGCGGGGATGACAGGGTCTACACAGATACGCAGTATTTT
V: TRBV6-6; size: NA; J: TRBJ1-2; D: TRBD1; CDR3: CASSFRTGANYGYTF; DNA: TGTGCCAGCAGTTTTCGGACAGGGGCTAACTATGGCTACACCTTC
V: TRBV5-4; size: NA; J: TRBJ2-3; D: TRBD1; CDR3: CASTRGQGNVDTQYF; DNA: TGTGCCAGCACCAGGGGACAGGGGAACGTAGATACGCAGTATTTT
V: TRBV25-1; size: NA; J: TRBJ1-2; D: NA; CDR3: CASNSNSGYTF; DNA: TGTGCCAGCAATTCAAATTCGGGCTACACCTTC
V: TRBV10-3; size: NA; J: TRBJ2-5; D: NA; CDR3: CATGPQETQYF; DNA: TGTGCCACCGGGCCCCAAGAGACCCAGTACTTC
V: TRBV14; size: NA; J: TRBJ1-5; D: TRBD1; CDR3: CASSQGRADRESNQPQHF; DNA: TGTGCCAGCAGCCAAGGGAGGGCCGACAGGGAGAGTAATCAGCCCCAGCATTTT
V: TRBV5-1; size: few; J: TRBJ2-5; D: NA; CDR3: CASSLVRGRQSETQYF; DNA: TGCGCCAGCAGCTTGGTCAGAGGGCGCCAGAGCGAGACCCAGTACTTC
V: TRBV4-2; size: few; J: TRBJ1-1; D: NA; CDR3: CASSPGTRTEAFF; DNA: TGTGCCAGCAGCCCGGGGACCCGGACGGAAGCTTTCTTT
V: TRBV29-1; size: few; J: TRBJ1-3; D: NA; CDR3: CSVSNRGNTIYF; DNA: TGCAGCGTGAGCAACAGGGGAAACACCATATATTTT
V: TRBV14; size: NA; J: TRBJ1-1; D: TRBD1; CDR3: CASSVVGQGVTEAFF; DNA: TGTGCCAGCAGCGTTGTGGGACAGGGGGTGACTGAAGCTTTCTTT
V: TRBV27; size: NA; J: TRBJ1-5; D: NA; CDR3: CASSLRGGGQPQHF; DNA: TGTGCCAGCAGCCTCCGCGGGGGCGGTCAGCCCCAGCATTTT
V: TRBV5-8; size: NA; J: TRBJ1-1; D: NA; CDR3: CASSFRGTEAFF; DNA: TGTGCCAGCAGCTTTCGAGGGACTGAAGCTTTCTTT
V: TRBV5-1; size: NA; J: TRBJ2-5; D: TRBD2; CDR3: CASRVGRLAGVSETQYF; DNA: TGCGCCAGTAGAGTGGGCAGGCTAGCGGGGGTGTCAGAGACCCAGTACTTC
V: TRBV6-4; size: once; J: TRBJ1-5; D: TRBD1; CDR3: CASSDQGACNQPQHF; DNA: TGTGCCAGCAGTGATCAGGGGGCCTGCAATCAGCCCCAGCATTTT
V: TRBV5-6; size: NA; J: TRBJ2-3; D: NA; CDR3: CASSLSLETQYF; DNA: TGTGCCAGCAGCTTGTCCTTAGAGACGCAGTATTTT
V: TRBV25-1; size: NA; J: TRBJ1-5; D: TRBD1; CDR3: CASTTGDQPQHF; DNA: TGTGCCAGCACGACAGGGGATCAGCCCCAGCATTTT
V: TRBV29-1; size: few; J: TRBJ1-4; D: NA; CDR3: CSVVINRSGNGLFF; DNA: TGCAGCGTTGTGATTAACAGGTCAGGAAACGGACTGTTTTTT
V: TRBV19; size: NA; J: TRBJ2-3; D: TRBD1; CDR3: CASSIRGGPTDTQYF; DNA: TGTGCCAGTAGTATACGAGGGGGCCCCACAGATACGCAGTATTTT
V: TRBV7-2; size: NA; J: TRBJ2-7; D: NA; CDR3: CASSLQAGAHYEQYF; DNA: TGTGCCAGCAGCTTACAAGCAGGGGCCCACTACGAGCAGTACTTC
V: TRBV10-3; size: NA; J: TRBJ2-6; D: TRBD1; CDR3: CAISERTGGAGANVLTF; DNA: TGTGCCATCAGTGAGAGGACAGGGGGCGCTGGGGCCAACGTCCTGACTTTC
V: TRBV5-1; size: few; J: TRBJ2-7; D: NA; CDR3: CASSFQGSYEQYF; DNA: TGCGCCAGCAGCTTCCAGGGATCCTACGAGCAGTACTTC
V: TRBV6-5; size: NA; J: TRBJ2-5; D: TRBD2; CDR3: CASSYATSVETQYF; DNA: TGTGCCAGCAGTTACGCCACTAGCGTCGAGACCCAGTACTTC
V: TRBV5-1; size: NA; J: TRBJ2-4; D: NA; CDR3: CASSLVAGPKNIQYF; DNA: TGCGCCAGCAGCTTGGTTGCGGGTCCCAAAAACATTCAGTACTTC
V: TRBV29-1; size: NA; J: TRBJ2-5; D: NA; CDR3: CSVGRVNQETQYF; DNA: TGCAGCGTTGGGAGAGTGAACCAAGAGACCCAGTACTTC
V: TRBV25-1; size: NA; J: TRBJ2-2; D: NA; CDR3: CASSEGGLGTTGELFF; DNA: TGTGCCAGCAGTGAAGGAGGGCTAGGGACAACCGGGGAGCTGTTTTTT
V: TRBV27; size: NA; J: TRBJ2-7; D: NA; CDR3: CASSLSLAGRVSGASYEQYF; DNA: TGTGCCAGCAGTTTAAGTTTGGCGGGCAGGGTCTCGGGCGCTTCCTACGAGCAGTACTTC
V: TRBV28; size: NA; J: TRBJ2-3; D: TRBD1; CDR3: CASRDRVYADTQYF; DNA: TGTGCCAGCAGGGACAGGGTTTATGCAGATACGCAGTATTTT
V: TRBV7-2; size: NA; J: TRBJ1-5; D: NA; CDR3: CASSLVTGVFQPQHF; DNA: TGTGCCAGCAGCTTAGTGACAGGTGTTTTTCAGCCCCAGCATTTT
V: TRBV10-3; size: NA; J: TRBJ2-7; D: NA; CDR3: CAISPRGWEQYF; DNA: TGTGCCATCAGCCCCAGAGGCTGGGAGCAGTACTTC
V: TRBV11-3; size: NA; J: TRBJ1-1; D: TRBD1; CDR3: CASSLLGGGNTEAFF; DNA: TGTGCCAGCAGCTTACTAGGAGGGGGCAACACTGAAGCTTTCTTT
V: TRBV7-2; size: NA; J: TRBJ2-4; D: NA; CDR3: CASTREAKNIQYF; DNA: TGTGCCAGCACCAGGGAAGCCAAAAACATTCAGTACTTC
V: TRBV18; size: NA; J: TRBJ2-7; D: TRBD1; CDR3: CASSRGDRGGEQYF; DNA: TGTGCCAGCTCACGTGGGGACAGGGGCGGCGAGCAGTACTTC
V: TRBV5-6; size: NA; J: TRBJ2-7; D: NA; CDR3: CASSFGGQLYEQYF; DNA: TGTGCCAGCAGCTTCGGGGGACAACTCTACGAGCAGTACTTC
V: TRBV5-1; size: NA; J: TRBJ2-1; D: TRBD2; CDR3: CASTPGTSTYNEQFF; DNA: TGCGCCAGCACCCCAGGGACTAGCACCTACAATGAGCAGTTCTTC
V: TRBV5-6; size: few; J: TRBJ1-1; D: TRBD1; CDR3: CASSGLAGQGIGNTEAFF; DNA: TGTGCCAGCAGCGGGCTAGCAGGACAGGGGATTGGGAACACTGAAGCTTTCTTT
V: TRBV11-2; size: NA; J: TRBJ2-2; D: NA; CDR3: CASSSTGTGELFF; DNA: TGTGCCAGCAGCTCCACAGGGACCGGGGAGCTGTTTTTT